This T cell receptor beta chain was sequenced in a study of blood T cell repertoires in COVID-19. Trimming removed 3 bases at V and 6 bases at J, with 8 bases between. The CDR3 runs to 12 residues. Profiling relied on immunoSEQ multiplex PCR, and the TCRdb table lists in-frame clones only, not all of them. The sample has about 410,000 clones; just over 85% are singletons. Sequencing was carried out using peripheral blood. This chain connects TRBV12-3 or TRBV12-4 to TRBJ1-2; a possible D gene is TRBD1 (5 bases). This TCR derives from a woman aged 25 to 39 with active or convalescent COVID-19. The CDR3 here is CASSFVRDGYTF. CDR3 DNA sequence: TGTGCCAGCAGTTTTGTCAGGGATGGCTACACCTTC.